This T cell receptor beta chain was retrieved from a study of CD8+ T cells in alopecia areata. The treatment denotes: oral pan-JAK inhibitor, 5-10 mg twice daily. Peripheral blood and lesional scalp punch biopsies came from alopecia areata patients. Concerning this clone itself: The antigen is unknown.

Overall study findings and caveats: Normal scalp had lower clonality than lesional scalp, with alopecia totalis/universalis lesions showing this most strongly. Treatment with tofacitinib significantly lowered scalp clonality and reduced expanded CD8+ clones among the top 100.

As the sequencing template, cDNA was produced by extracting RNA and reverse transcribing it. The method was immunoSEQ multiplex PCR; TCRdb's version includes in-frame clones alone and lacks a portion of them. The top ten clones hold around 6% of a sample with under 150,000 clones, over 60% of them seen once. The receptor comes from a human donor with alopecia areata. The sequenced sample was CD4+ T cells sorted from blood, obtained at week 4, from a patient treated with tofacitinib.

CDR3: CASSLKRGTDTQYF. The CDR3 DNA reads as TGCGCCAGCAGCCTAAAGCGGGGCACAGATACGCAGTATTTT. V is TRBV5-1 and J is TRBJ2-3, with D maybe TRBD2 (6 bases). The CDR3 is 14 amino acids. Trimming took 4 bases from V and 1 from J, leaving 10 bases between them. Germline CDR1 and CDR2: SGHRS and YFSETQ.